The 12 T cell receptor beta chains listed next were all sequenced from one sample in a study of cytomegalovirus exposure and HLA in healthy donors. The study ran its PCR with 60 Vbeta and 13 Jbeta primers. Assay: immunoSEQ multiplex PCR; the TCRdb copy retains only in-frame clones and omits some. The profile shows roughly 86,000 clones, over 70% of them singletons. Input material: PBMCs. The receptors stem from a man in his 60s in good health and CMV-seronegative.

The chain recombines TRBV6-1 with TRBJ2-5, with TRBD2 identical over 12 bases. Germline V CDR1 and CDR2: MNHNS, SASEGT. The J segment lost 4 bases and the V segment lost 3 bases, leaving 12 bases of the junction unmatched. The CDR3 has 18 residues. The DNA for the CDR3 is TGTGCCAGCAGTGACACCGACTTACTAGCGGGGGGAGGAGAGACCCAGTACTTC. It yields the protein CASSDTDLLAGGGETQYF.

This chain uses TRBV6-5 with TRBJ2-1; the match to TRBD2 covers 12 bases. Losses at the gene ends were 4 bases for V and 3 bases for J; bases not matched to a gene: 4. Germline-derived CDR1 and CDR2 are MNHEY and SVGAGI. The CDR3 totals 16 residues. DNA of the CDR3: TGTGCCAGCAGTTTCCTAGCGGGAGGGGGCTACAATGAGCAGTTCTTC. Translating it yields CASSFLAGGGYNEQFF.

The rearrangement links TRBV6-5 to TRBJ1-2, with D perhaps TRBD1 (6 bases). This CDR3 has 12 amino acids. Germline lookup yields CDR1 MNHEY and CDR2 SVGAGI. With 6 bases removed from V and 6 bases from J, the gap between germline ends came to 11 bases. DNA for the CDR3: TGTGCCAGCAGGACGGGACAAAATGGCTACACCTTC. The encoded protein is CASRTGQNGYTF.

The rearrangement links TRBV5-6 to TRBJ1-4, with D possibly being TRBD1 (5 bases). The CDR3 loop spans 16 amino acids. Trimming left V 0 bases short and J 1 base short, with 10 bases between. Per the germline V gene, CDR1 is SGHDT and CDR2 is YYEEEE. CDR3 region: CASSLVAGGTNEKLFF. For the CDR3, the DNA is TGTGCCAGCAGCTTGGTCGCCGGGGGAACTAATGAAAAACTGTTTTTT. Variable domain in full (rest from reference TRBV5-6 and TRBJ1-4): DAGVTQSPTHLIKTRGQQVTLRCSPKSGHDTVSWYQQALGQGPQFIFQYYEEEERQRGNFPDRFSGHQFPNYSSELNVNALLLGDSALYLCASSLVAGGTNEKLFFGSGTQLSVL.

V usage is TRBV5-6 and J usage is TRBJ2-7; 11 bases match TRBD2. Trimming removed 4 bases from V and 2 bases from J; junction bases left unmatched: 11. The CDR3 is 17 amino acids. Germline V lookup: CDR1 SGHDT, CDR2 YYEEEE. CDR3 nucleotides: TGTGCCAGCAGCGGACTAGCGGGCTTCGGTGGGCCCTACGAGCAGTACTTC. Translating gives CASSGLAGFGGPYEQYF.

V is TRBV11-1 and J is TRBJ2-1; no definite D call. The V gene's germline CDR1 is SGHAT and CDR2 FQDESV (reference sequence). This CDR3 spans 17 amino acids. Trimming stripped 1 base from V and 0 bases from J, with 13 bases between. The CDR3 sequence: CASSLDPRILSYNEQFF. The CDR3 DNA reads as TGTGCCAGCAGCTTAGATCCTAGAATTCTCTCCTACAATGAGCAGTTCTTC.

The rearrangement joins TRBV6-5 to TRBJ1-3; TRBD1 agrees at 8 bases. The CDR3 is 14 residues long. With V trimmed by 5 bases and J by 2 bases, 2 bases remained unmatched. The germline CDR1 and CDR2 sequences are MNHEY and SVGAGI. CDR3 DNA: TGTGCCAGCAGTCAGGACAGGGCTGGAAACACCATATATTTT. Translating gives CASSQDRAGNTIYF.

J is TRBJ1-6 and V is TRBV6-6; a possible D gene is TRBD1 (6 bases). Germline V lookup: CDR1 MNHNY, CDR2 SVGAGI (reference sequence). The CDR3 sequence is 15 residues long. Trimming left V 5 bases short and J 5 bases short, with 13 bases between. The CDR3, as DNA: TGTGCCAGCAGTCCAAGACAGGACAATAATTCACCCCTCCACTTT. It yields the protein CASSPRQDNNSPLHF.

The sample holds a few counts of this clone. This chain connects TRBV5-1 to TRBJ1-2; D might be TRBD1 (6 bases). The V gene lost 3 bases and the J gene lost 5 bases, with 17 bases spanning the gap. Germline V gene sequence: CDR1 SGHRS, CDR2 YFSETQ. The CDR3 runs 15 residues. Here the CDR3 reads CASSSTQGLGYGYTF. As DNA, the CDR3 is TGCGCCAGCAGCTCGACACAGGGCCTGGGGTATGGCTACACCTTC.

The chain is built from TRBV7-8 and TRBJ2-1, with D possibly being TRBD1 (7 bases). Germline V lookup: CDR1 SGHVS, CDR2 FQNEAQ. V lost 4 bases and J 5 bases, leaving 15 bases between the germline ends. The CDR3 runs to 15 residues. As DNA, the CDR3 is TGTGCCAGCAGCTCGTCAGGGGGGCGGAACAATGAGCAGTTCTTC. This codes for CASSSSGGRNNEQFF.

As to this clone: The junction shows a germline mismatch at one end, possibly a read error. The genes are TRBV4-1 and TRBJ2-3; TRBD1 is a possible D gene (5 bases). CDR3 length: 15 amino acids. Germline CDR1 MGHRA, CDR2 YSYEKL. CDR3 amino acids: CASSQVDTYTGTQYF. The DNA for the CDR3 is TGCGCCAGCAGCCAAGTGGACACTTACACAGGTACGCAGTATTTT.

This chain uses TRBV19 with TRBJ1-2; tentatively, D is TRBD1 (5 bases). The CDR3 is 14 residues long. V was trimmed by 1 base and J by 0 bases, leaving 6 bases between them. Germline V CDR1 and CDR2: LNHDA, SQIVND (reference sequence). The CDR3 reads CASSIATANYGYTF. The CDR3 nucleotides read TGTGCCAGTAGTATAGCGACAGCTAACTATGGCTACACCTTC.